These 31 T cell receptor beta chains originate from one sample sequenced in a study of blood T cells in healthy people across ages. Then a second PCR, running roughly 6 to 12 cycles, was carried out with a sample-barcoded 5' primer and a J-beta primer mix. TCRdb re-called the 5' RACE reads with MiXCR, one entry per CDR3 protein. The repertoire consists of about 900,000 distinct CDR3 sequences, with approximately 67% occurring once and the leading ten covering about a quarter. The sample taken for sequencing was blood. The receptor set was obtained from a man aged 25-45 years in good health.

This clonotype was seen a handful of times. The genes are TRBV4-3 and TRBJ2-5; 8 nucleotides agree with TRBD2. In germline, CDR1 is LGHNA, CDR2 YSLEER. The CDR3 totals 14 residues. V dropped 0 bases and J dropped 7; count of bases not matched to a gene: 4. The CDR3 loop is CASSQDEGLGTQYF. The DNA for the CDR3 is TGCGCCAGCAGCCAAGATGAGGGACTAGGGACCCAGTACTTC.

In DNA, the CDR3 is TGCAGCGTTCTGGGCGGACCCTCGGGCGATGAGCAGTTCTTC. Translated, it gives CSVLGGPSGDEQFF. The chain is built from TRBV29-1 and TRBJ2-1; D call uncertain. The CDR3 length is 14 residues. V shed 5 bases and J shed 8 bases, with 19 bases lying between them. Per germline, CDR1 SQVTM and CDR2 ANQGSEA.

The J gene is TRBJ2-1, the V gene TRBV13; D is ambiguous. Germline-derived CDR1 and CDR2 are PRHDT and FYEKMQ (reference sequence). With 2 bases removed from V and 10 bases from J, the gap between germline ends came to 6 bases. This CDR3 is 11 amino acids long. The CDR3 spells CASSLLEEQFF. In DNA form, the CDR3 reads TGTGCCAGCAGCTTACTAGAGGAGCAGTTCTTC.

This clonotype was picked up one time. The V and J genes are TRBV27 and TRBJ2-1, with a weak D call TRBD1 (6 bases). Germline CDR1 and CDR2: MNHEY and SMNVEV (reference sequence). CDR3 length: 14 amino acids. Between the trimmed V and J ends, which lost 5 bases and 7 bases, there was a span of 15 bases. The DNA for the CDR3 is TGTGCCAGCAGTAGAACAGGGTGGGGAAATGAGCAGTTCTTC. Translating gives CASSRTGWGNEQFF.

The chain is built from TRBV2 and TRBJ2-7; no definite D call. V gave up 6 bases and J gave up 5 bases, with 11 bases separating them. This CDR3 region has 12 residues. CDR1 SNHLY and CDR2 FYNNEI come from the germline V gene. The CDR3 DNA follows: TGTGCCAGCAGGCCCCCTAGTCACGAGCAGTACTTC. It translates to CASRPPSHEQYF.

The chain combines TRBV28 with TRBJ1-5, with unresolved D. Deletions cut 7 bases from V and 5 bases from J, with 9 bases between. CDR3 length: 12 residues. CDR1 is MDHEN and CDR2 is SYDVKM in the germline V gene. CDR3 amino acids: CASTDPDQPQHF. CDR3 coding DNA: TGTGCCAGCACCGACCCAGATCAGCCCCAGCATTTT.

DNA for the CDR3: TGTGCCAGCTCACCACCGGACGGAGAGCAGTACTTC. Its protein product is CASSPPDGEQYF. The chain uses TRBV18 and TRBJ2-5; D is uncertain. CDR1 and CDR2 from the germline V gene are KGHSH and LQKENI. The V end was cut by 0 bases, the J end by 11 bases, with 10 bases between. CDR3 size: 12 residues.

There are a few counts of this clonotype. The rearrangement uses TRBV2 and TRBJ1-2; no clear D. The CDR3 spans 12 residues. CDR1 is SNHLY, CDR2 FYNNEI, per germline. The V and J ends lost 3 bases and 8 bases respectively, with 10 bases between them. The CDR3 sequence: CASSEVQAGYTF. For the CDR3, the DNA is TGTGCCAGCAGTGAGGTCCAGGCGGGCTACACCTTC.

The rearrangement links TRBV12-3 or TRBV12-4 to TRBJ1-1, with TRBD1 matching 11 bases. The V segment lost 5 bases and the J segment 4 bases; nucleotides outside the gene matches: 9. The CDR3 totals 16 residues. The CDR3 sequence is CASSPHPGTGGTEAFF. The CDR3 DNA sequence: TGTGCCAGCAGTCCCCACCCCGGGACAGGGGGCACTGAAGCTTTCTTT.

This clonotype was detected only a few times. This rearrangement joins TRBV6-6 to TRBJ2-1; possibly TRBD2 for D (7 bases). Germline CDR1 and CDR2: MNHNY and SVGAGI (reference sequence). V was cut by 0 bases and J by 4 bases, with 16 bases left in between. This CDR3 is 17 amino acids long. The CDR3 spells CASSYSIVKGGYNEQFF. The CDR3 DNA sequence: TGTGCCAGCAGTTACTCGATAGTTAAGGGGGGGTACAATGAGCAGTTCTTC.

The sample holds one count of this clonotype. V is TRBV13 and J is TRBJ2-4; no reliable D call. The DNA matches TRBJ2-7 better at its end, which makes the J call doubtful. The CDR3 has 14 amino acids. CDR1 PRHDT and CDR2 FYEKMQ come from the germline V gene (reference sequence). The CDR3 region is CASSPPMLGYEQYF. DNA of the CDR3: TGTGCCAGCAGCCCCCCAATGTTGGGCTACGAGCAGTACTTC.

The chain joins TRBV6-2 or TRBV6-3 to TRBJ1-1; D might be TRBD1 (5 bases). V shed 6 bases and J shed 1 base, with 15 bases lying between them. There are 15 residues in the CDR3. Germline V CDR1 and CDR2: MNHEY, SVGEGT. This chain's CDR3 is CASRPGDRTNTEAFF. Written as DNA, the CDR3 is TGTGCCAGCAGACCCGGGGACCGTACGAACACTGAAGCTTTCTTT.

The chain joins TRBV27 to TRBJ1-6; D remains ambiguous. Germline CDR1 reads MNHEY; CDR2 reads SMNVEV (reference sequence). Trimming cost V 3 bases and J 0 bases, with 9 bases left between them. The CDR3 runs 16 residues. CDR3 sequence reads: CASSFSASSYNSPLHF. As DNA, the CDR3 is TGTGCCAGCAGTTTTTCGGCGAGCTCCTATAATTCACCCCTCCACTTT.

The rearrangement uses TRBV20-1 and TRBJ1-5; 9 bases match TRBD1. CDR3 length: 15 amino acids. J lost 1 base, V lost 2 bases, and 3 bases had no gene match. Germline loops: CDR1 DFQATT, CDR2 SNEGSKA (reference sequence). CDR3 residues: CSARWTGVSNQPQHF. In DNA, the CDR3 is TGCAGTGCTAGATGGACAGGGGTGAGCAATCAGCCCCAGCATTTT.

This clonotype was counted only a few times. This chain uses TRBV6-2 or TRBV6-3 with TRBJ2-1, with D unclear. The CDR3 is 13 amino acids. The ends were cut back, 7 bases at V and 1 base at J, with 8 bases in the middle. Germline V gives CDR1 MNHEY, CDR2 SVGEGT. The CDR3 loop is CASKGWSYNEQFF. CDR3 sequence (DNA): TGTGCCAGCAAGGGATGGTCCTACAATGAGCAGTTCTTC.

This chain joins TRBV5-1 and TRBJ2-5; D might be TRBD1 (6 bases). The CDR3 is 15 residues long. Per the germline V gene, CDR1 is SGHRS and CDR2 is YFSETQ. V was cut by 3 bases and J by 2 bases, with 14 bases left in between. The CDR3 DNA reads TGCGCCAGCAGCTCCACGGGACATCCACAAGAGACCCAGTACTTC. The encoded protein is CASSSTGHPQETQYF. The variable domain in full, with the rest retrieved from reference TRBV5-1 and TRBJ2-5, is KAGVTQTPRYLIKTRGQQVTLSCSPISGHRSVSWYQQTPGQGLQFLFEYFSETQRNKGNFPGRFSGRQFSNSRSEMNVSTLELGDSALYLCASSSTGHPQETQYFGPGTRLLVL.

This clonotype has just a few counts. In DNA, the CDR3 is TGTGCCAGCAGTCCGGTACCGGGACGGACCTACGAGCAGTACTTC. Its protein product is CASSPVPGRTYEQYF. V and J are TRBV7-2 and TRBJ2-7; D tentatively reads TRBD1 or TRBD2 (5 bases each). This CDR3 is 15 amino acids long. V was trimmed by 6 bases and J by 2 bases, leaving 17 bases between them. Germline V gene data show CDR1 as SGHTA and CDR2 as FQGNSA.

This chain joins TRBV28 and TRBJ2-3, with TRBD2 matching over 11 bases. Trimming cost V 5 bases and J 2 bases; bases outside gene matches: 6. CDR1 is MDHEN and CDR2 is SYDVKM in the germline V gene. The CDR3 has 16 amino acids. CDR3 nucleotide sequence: TGTGCCAGCAGTCCGGAACTAGCGGGGGTCACAGATACGCAGTATTTT. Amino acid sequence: CASSPELAGVTDTQYF.

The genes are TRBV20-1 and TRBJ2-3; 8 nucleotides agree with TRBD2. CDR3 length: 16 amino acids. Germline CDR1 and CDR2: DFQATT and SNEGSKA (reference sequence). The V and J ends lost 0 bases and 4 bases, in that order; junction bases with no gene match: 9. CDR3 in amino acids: CSARDRLARGPDTQYF. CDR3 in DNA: TGCAGTGCTAGAGATCGACTAGCGAGGGGTCCAGATACGCAGTATTTT.

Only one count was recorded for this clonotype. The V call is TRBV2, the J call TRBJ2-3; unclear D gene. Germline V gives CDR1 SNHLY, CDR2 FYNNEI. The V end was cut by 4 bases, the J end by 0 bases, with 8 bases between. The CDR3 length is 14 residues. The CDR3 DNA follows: TGTGCCAGCAGTGCGGCCCGAAGCACAGATACGCAGTATTTT. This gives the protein CASSAARSTDTQYF.

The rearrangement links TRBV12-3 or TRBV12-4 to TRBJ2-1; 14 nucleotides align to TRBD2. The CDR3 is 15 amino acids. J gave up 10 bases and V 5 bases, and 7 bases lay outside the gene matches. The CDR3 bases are TGTGCCAGCAGTCTGGGACTAGCGGGGGACTTGGAGCAGTTCTTC. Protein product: CASSLGLAGDLEQFF.

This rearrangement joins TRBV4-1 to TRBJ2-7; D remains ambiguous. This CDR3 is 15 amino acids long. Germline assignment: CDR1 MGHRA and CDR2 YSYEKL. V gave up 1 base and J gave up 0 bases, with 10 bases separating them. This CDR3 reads CASSQGITSSYEQYF. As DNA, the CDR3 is TGCGCCAGCAGCCAAGGAATAACAAGCTCCTACGAGCAGTACTTC.

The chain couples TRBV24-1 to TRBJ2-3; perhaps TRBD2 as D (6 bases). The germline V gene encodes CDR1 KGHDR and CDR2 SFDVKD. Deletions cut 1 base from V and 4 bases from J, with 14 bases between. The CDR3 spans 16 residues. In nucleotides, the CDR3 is TGTGCCACCAGTGATTTAAAAGGAGGGCTCCCAGATACGCAGTATTTT. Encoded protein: CATSDLKGGLPDTQYF.

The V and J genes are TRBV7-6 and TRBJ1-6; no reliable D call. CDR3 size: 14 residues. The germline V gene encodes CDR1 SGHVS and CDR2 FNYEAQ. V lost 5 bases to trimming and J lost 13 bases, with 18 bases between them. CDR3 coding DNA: TGTGCCAGCAGCCAAAATAAACTCAGCGGGCCCCTCCACTTT. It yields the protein CASSQNKLSGPLHF.

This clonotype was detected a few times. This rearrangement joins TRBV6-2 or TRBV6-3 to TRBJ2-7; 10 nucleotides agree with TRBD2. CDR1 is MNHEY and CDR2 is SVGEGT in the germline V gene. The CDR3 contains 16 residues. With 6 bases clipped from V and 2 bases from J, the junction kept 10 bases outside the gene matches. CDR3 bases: TGTGCCAGCAGCCTACCTACTAGCGGGGTAACCTACGAGCAGTACTTC. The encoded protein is CASSLPTSGVTYEQYF.

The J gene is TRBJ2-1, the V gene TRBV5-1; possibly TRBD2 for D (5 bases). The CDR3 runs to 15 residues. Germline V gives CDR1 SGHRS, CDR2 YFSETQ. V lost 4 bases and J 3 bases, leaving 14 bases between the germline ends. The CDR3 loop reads CASSNVWGVYNEQFF. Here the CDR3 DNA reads TGCGCCAGCAGCAACGTGTGGGGAGTCTACAATGAGCAGTTCTTC. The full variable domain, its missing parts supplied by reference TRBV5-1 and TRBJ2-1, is KAGVTQTPRYLIKTRGQQVTLSCSPISGHRSVSWYQQTPGQGLQFLFEYFSETQRNKGNFPGRFSGRQFSNSRSEMNVSTLELGDSALYLCASSNVWGVYNEQFFGPGTRLTVL.

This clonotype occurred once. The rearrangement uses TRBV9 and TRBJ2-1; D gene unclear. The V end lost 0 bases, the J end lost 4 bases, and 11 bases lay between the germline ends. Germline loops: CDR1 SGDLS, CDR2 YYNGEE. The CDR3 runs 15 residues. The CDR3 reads CASSVEVGMYNEQFF. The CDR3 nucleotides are TGTGCCAGCAGCGTAGAAGTTGGGATGTACAATGAGCAGTTCTTC.

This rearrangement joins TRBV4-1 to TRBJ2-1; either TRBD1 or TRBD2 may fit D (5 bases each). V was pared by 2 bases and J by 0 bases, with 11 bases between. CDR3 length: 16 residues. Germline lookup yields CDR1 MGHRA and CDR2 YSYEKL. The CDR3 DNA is TGCGCCAGCAGCCAACCGGGACGGAGCTCCTACAATGAGCAGTTCTTC. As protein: CASSQPGRSSYNEQFF.

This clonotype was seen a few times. The CDR3 here is CASSPLPGQTYGYTF. CDR3 DNA: TGTGCCAGCAGCCCACTTCCGGGACAGACCTATGGCTACACCTTC. V gene TRBV7-2 combines with J gene TRBJ1-2, with 7 bases that match TRBD1. The junction had 10 bases not matched to a gene; V was cut back by 5 bases and J by 4 bases. Germline lookup yields CDR1 SGHTA and CDR2 FQGNSA. This CDR3 has 15 amino acids.

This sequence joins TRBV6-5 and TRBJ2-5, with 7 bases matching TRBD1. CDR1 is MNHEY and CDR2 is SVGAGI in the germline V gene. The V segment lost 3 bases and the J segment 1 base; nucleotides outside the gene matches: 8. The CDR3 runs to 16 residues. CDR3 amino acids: CASSYPPGGSQETQYF. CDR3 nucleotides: TGTGCCAGCAGTTATCCGCCAGGGGGTAGCCAAGAGACCCAGTACTTC.

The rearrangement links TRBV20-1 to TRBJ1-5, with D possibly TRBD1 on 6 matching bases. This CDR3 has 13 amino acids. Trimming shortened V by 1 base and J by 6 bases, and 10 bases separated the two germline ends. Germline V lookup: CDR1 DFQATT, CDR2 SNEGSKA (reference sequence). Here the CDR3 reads CSARVDRGQPQHF. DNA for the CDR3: TGCAGTGCTAGAGTGGACAGAGGTCAGCCCCAGCATTTT.